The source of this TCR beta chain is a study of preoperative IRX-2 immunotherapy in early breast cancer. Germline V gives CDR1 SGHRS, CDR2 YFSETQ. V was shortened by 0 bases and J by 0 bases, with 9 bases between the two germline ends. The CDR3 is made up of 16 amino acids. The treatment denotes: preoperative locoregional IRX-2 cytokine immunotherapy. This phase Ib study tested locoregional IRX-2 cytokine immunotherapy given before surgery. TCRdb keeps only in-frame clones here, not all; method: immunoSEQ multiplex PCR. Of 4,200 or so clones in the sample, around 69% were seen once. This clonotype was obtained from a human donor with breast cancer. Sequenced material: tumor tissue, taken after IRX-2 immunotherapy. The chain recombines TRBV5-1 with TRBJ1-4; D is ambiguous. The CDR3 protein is CASSLVVAATNEKLFF. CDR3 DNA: TGCGCCAGCAGCTTGGTTGTGGCCGCAACTAATGAAAAACTGTTTTTT.